The clone carrying this T cell receptor (beta chain) was seen only a few times. This entry is derived from a study of PD-L1 blockade in urothelial cancer. Sequenced by immunoSEQ multiplex PCR; TCRdb stores in-frame clones only, minus some. The sample gives about 55,000 clones, about 72% of which show up once; roughly 3.6% is in the top ten. Trimming took 11 bases from V and 5 from J; bases not matched to a gene: 4. Germline CDR1 LNHDA, CDR2 SQIVND (reference sequence). CDR3 length: 12 amino acids. Specimen: PBMCs, collected around atezolizumab (anti-PD-L1) treatment. This chain joins TRBV19 and TRBJ1-3, with TRBD1 matching 9 bases. The TCR was taken from a man in his sixties or seventies with urothelial cancer. The CDR3 DNA is TGTGCCTGCGGGACAGGGCGAAACACCATATATTTT. It encodes CACGTGRNTIYF.